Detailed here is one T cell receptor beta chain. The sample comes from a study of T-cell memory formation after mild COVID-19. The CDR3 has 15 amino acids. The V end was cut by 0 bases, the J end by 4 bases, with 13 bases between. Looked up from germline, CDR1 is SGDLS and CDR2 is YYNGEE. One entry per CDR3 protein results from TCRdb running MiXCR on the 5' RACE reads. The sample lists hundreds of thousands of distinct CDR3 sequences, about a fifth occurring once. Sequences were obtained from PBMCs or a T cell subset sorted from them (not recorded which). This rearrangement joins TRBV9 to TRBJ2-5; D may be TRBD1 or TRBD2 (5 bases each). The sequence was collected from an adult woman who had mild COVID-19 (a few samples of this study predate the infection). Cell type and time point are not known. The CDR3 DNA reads TGTGCCAGCAGCGTAGGCGGCATGAGGGGAGAGACCCAGTACTTC. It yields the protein CASSVGGMRGETQYF.